This is a list of T cell receptor beta chains from one sample in a study of human T cells and chemical hapten exposure. From the 5' RACE reads, TCRdb called clonotypes with MiXCR, one entry per CDR3 protein. The sample consists of more than 75,000 distinct CDR3 sequences, about 16% of them appearing once. The receptor source for this set is a female donor in good health. The CDR3 runs from the conserved cysteine through the conserved F or W. Each record gives: D gene, CDR3 length, V gene, clone size, J gene, CDR3 protein, CDR3 DNA. The D gene is left open where the match is weak. Part of the rows lack a size; the others show once, few, many or a class for expanded clones.

>-|12|TRBV7-9|-|TRBJ2-1
CASSPEIGEQFF
TGTGCCAGCAGCCCGGAGATTGGTGAGCAGTTCTTC
>-|14|TRBV6-4|few|TRBJ2-3
CASSDGGVTDTQYF
TGTGCCAGCAGTGACGGAGGCGTCACAGATACGCAGTATTTT
>TRBD1|16|TRBV6-1|-|TRBJ1-6
CASSELNPGQGTPLHF
TGTGCCAGCAGTGAGCTAAATCCGGGACAGGGGACACCCCTCCACTTT
>TRBD2|16|TRBV12-3/TRBV12-4|-|TRBJ2-7
CASQRTSGRSSYEQYF
TGTGCCAGTCAACGGACTAGCGGAAGGAGCTCCTACGAGCAGTACTTC
>TRBD2|17|TRBV7-2|few|TRBJ2-3
CASSLLLLADNTDTQYF
TGTGCCAGCAGCCTCCTCCTTCTAGCGGATAACACAGATACGCAGTATTTT
>-|12|TRBV18|-|TRBJ1-6
CASSTDSSPLHF
TGTGCCAGCTCAACGGACAGTTCACCCCTCCACTTT
>-|15|TRBV7-2|-|TRBJ1-2
CASSLGSTYNYGYTF
TGTGCCAGCAGCTTGGGTTCGACTTACAACTATGGCTACACCTTC
>TRBD2|14|TRBV10-3|few|TRBJ2-7
CAISVLGGGHEQYF
TGTGCCATCAGTGTACTGGGCGGGGGGCACGAGCAGTACTTC
>-|14|TRBV7-9|-|TRBJ2-1
CAISRAGRYNEQFF
TGTGCCATCTCCCGGGCGGGCAGATACAATGAGCAGTTCTTC
>-|12|TRBV20-1|few|TRBJ1-5
CSGWQNNQPQHF
TGCAGTGGATGGCAGAACAATCAGCCCCAGCATTTT
>TRBD1|14|TRBV18|-|TRBJ1-2
CASSLVGQGEGYTF
TGTGCCAGCTCCCTAGTCGGACAGGGAGAGGGCTACACCTTC
>-|10|TRBV7-9|-|TRBJ1-1
CASSLSDAFF
TGTGCCAGCAGCTTATCAGACGCTTTCTTT
>TRBD1|14|TRBV6-6|-|TRBJ2-7
CASTQTGKNYEQYF
TGTGCCAGCACCCAGACAGGGAAAAACTACGAGCAGTACTTC
>TRBD2|16|TRBV28|few|TRBJ2-5
CASGGRGSGVSEPQYF
TGTGCCAGCGGAGGCCGGGGTAGCGGGGTATCGGAGCCCCAGTACTTC
>TRBD1|16|TRBV9|few|TRBJ1-2
CASSSSDREVRYGYTF
TGTGCCAGCAGCTCTAGCGACAGGGAAGTACGCTATGGCTACACCTTC